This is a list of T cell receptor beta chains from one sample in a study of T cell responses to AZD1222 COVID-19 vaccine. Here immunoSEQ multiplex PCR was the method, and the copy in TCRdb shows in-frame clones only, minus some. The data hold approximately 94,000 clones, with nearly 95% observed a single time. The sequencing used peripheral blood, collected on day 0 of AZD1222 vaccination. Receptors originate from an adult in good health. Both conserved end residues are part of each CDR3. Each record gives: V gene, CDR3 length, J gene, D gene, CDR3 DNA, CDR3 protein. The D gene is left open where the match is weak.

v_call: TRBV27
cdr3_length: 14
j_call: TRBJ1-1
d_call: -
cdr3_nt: TGTGCCAGCCGTTTAAAGGGGCACGGAACTGAAGCTTTCTTT
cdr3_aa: CASRLKGHGTEAFF

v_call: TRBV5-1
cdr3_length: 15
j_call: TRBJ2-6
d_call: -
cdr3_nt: TGCGCCAGCAGGGAGGGTGGTTCTGGGGCCAACGTCCTGACTTTC
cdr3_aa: CASREGGSGANVLTF

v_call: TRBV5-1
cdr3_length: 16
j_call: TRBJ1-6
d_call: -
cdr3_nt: TGCGCCAGCAGCTTTACGGGGAGCTCCTATAATTCACCCCTCCACTTT
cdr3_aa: CASSFTGSSYNSPLHF

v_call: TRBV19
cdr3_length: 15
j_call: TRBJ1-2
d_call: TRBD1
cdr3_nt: TGTGCCAGTAATGCGGCTGGGACAGGGAACTATGGCTACACCTTC
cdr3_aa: CASNAAGTGNYGYTF

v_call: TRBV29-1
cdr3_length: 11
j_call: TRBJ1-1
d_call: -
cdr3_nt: TGCAGCGTTGAGGATGGGATATATGCTTTCTTT
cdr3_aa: CSVEDGIYAFF

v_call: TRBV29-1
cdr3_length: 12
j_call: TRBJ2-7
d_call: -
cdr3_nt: TGCAGCGCTTCGGACAAGGGGTACGAGCAGTACTTC
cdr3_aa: CSASDKGYEQYF

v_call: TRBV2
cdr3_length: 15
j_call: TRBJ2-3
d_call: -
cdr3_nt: TGTGCCAGCAGTGAACCGGGAGTGGGCACAGATACGCAGTATTTT
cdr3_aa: CASSEPGVGTDTQYF

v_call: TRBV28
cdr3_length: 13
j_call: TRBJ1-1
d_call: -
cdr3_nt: TGTGCCAGCAGTTTAGGGTTCAGGAGCCAAGCTTTCTTT
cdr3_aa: CASSLGFRSQAFF

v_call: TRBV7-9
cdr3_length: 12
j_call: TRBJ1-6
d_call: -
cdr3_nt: TGTGCCAGCAGTCCAGGGGATAACACCCTCCACTTT
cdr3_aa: CASSPGDNTLHF

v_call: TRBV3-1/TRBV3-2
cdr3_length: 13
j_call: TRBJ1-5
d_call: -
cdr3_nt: TGTGCCACTGCCGGGGGACTCGATCAGCCCCAGCATTTT
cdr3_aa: CATAGGLDQPQHF

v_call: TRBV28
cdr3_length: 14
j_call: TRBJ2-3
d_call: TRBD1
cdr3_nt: TGTGCCAGCAGTTCACAGGGGGGATTAGATACGCAGTATTTT
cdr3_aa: CASSSQGGLDTQYF

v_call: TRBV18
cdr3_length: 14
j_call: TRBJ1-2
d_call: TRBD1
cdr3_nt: TGTGCCAGCTCAAATACAGGGGGCTTCTATGGCTACACCTTC
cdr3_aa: CASSNTGGFYGYTF

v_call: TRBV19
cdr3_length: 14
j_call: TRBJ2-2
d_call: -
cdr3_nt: TGTGCCAGTAAAGGGGGTATAGACACCGGGGAGCTGTTTTTT
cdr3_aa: CASKGGIDTGELFF

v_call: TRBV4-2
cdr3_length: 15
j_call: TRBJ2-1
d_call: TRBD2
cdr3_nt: TGTGCCAGCAGCCAAGATTCGGCGGGGGATACCACTAAGTTCTTC
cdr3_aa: CASSQDSAGDTTKFF

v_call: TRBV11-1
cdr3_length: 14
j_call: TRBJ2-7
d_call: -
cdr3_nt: TGTGCCAGCAGTTCCCGGGACGCCATCTACGAGCAGTACTTC
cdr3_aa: CASSSRDAIYEQYF

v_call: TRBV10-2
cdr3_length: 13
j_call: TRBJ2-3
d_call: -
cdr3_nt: TGCGCCAGCAGGTTAGGTCACGGTGATACGCAGTATTTT
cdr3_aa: CASRLGHGDTQYF